This T cell receptor beta chain was identified during a study of Ad26.COV2.S vaccination and SARS-CoV-2 variants. Sample treatment: approximately 18 received Ad26.COV2.S at low or high dose, single or two shots; five or six received placebo; per-sample allocation not given. Day 63 following the first vaccine or placebo injection was when the samples were taken. The germline CDR1 and CDR2 sequences are SGHAT and FQNNGV. This CDR3 is built from 16 residues. V shed 5 bases and J shed 1 base, with 15 bases lying between them. Only in-frame clones appear in the TCRdb table, and some are missing; sequencing was by immunoSEQ multiplex PCR. The sample records over 400,000 clones, 92% being singletons.

The receptor's source is a person aged 18-60 years who received the Ad26.COV2.S COVID-19 vaccine or a placebo. The rearrangement joins TRBV11-2 to TRBJ1-3, with D perhaps TRBD1 (6 bases). The specimen was peripheral blood, collected in a trial of Ad26.COV2.S vaccine versus placebo. In DNA form, the CDR3 reads TGTGCCAGCAGCCAGAGGGCAGGGGCTTCTGGAAACACCATATATTTT. This gives the protein CASSQRAGASGNTIYF.